This passage covers 28 T cell receptor beta chains from one sample sequenced in a study of tumor-infiltrating lymphocytes in primary liver carcinoma (dated by TCRdb to 2015 to 2018). Without any cell sorting, total RNA and DNA were extracted together from around 20-30 mg of bulk tissue using the AllPrep DNA/RNA mini kit. Sequencing used an Illumina HiSeq 2500. TCRbeta-specific cDNA was reverse-transcribed from 500 to 550 ng total RNA using a constant-region primer and ProtoScript II reverse transcriptase. TCRbeta libraries were built with three nested multiplex PCR rounds, a slightly modified ARM-PCR procedure. The first two PCR rounds used multiplex TRBV1-TRBV30 forward primers with a Cbeta reverse primer, each for 10 to 11 cycles. Using fastp at Q25 and MiXCR, TCRdb reprocessed the public reads and kept productive beta chains. Here each entry gathers all rows of one CDR3 protein and keeps the most common genes and DNA. A total of more than 95,000 distinct CDR3 sequences appear in this sample, around 83% of them only once. Together, the top ten hold about 20% of the sample.

Specimen: liver tumor tissue from sampling region 3. This specimen's cell subset or site label, interpreted: tumor region T3, left-lateral pole. The receptors shown here come from a man aged 35 to 55 with primary liver carcinoma and hepatitis B virus infection.

There are a few counts of this clonotype. The junction shows a germline mismatch at one end, possibly a read error. The chain carries TRBV11-2 and TRBJ2-7; 9 bases are a match to TRBD1. The CDR3 runs 15 residues. Germline assignment: CDR1 SGHAT and CDR2 FQNNGV. CDR3 coding DNA: TGCGCCAGCAGCTCACGATGGACAGGGGAAAATGAGCAGTACTTC. This sequence encodes CASSSRWTGENEQYF.

The chain carries TRBV6-5 and TRBJ2-2; TRBD2 agrees at 7 bases. V lost 9 bases, J lost 9 bases, and 13 bases stayed unmatched. This CDR3 has 14 residues. CDR1 is MNHEY and CDR2 is SVGAGI in the germline V gene. This CDR3 is CASTLAGSTRELFF. In nucleotides, the CDR3 is TGTGCCAGTACTTTAGCGGGCTCTACCCGGGAGCTGTTTTTT.

Regarding this clonotype: The CDR3 carries no conserved terminal phenylalanine or tryptophan, so it likely arises from a read error. J is TRBJ2-5 and V is TRBV10-3; 9 positions match TRBD1. The CDR3 is made up of 14 amino acids. CDR1 is ENHRY and CDR2 is SYGVKD in the germline V gene. The CDR3 DNA reads TGTACCATCAAAAAAGGGGACAGGGAAGAGACCCAGTACCTC. Its protein is CTIKKGDREETQYL.

This clonotype was detected ten times or more. The V gene is TRBV12-3 or TRBV12-4, the J gene TRBJ2-5; 10 nucleotides align to TRBD2. Germline trimming cut 6 bases from V and 1 base from J; bases unmatched to any gene: 5. The CDR3 is 15 amino acids. The CDR3 region has the DNA TGTGCCAGCAGGCCACTAGCGGGGAGCCAAGAGACCCAGTACTTC. The encoded protein is CASRPLAGSQETQYF.

Of note for this clonotype: This sequence may be a read error, since a much larger clone differs from it by one base. The chain combines TRBV24-1 with TRBJ1-1, with D possibly being TRBD1 (6 bases). Germline CDR1 and CDR2: KGHDR and SFDVKD. This CDR3 contains 13 residues. CDR3 DNA: TGTGTCACCAGTAATGGGGGCTTTACTGAAGCTTTCTTT. It yields the protein CVTSNGGFTEAFF.

This clonotype was detected only a few times. The junction shows a germline mismatch at one end, possibly a read error. V is TRBV6-2 or TRBV6-3 and J is TRBJ2-7; D not resolved. CDR1 is MNHEY, CDR2 SVGEGT, per germline. This CDR3 region has 13 residues. The CDR3 reads CASGYEVPYDQYF. The DNA of the CDR3 is TGTGCCAGCGGTTACGAGGTTCCCTACGATCAGTACTTC.

As for this clonotype: Possible read error: a much larger clone is one base away. This chain uses TRBV28 with TRBJ1-5, with a possible D match to TRBD1 (6 bases). Germline values: CDR1 MDHEN, CDR2 SYDVKM. The CDR3 totals 16 residues. Trimming took 2 bases from V and 4 from J, leaving 15 bases between them. This CDR3 is CASSLQGTRRNQPQHF. As DNA, the CDR3 is TGTGCCAGCAGTTTACAGGGGACGAGACGGAATCAGCCCCAGCATTTT.

A remark on this clonotype: A read error may be the cause here, since a much bigger clone is one base away. This sequence joins TRBV24-1 and TRBJ2-1, with D possibly matching TRBD2 (6 bases). V dropped 3 bases and J dropped 11 bases, with 10 bases sitting between them. Looked up from germline, CDR1 is KGHDR and CDR2 is SFDVKD. The CDR3 extends over 12 amino acids. Written as DNA, the CDR3 is TGTGCCACCAGTGATCGGGGGAATAAGCAGTTCTTC. As protein: CATSDRGNKQFF.

A single count supports this clonotype. A much more abundant neighbour one base away suggests this may be a read error. This sequence joins TRBV7-2 and TRBJ2-7, with TRBD2 identical over 11 bases. CDR3 length equals 13 residues. Germline V gene sequence: CDR1 SGHTA, CDR2 FQGNSA. V was pared by 5 bases and J by 10 bases, with 7 bases of the junction left unmatched. The CDR3 DNA reads as TGTACCAGCAGCGTGACGACTAGCGGGAACCAGTACTTC. Encoded protein: CTSSVTTSGNQYF.

A word on this clonotype: One end of the junction is discordant with germline, which a read error may explain. J is TRBJ2-5 and V is TRBV29-1; TRBD2 matches 13 bases. Germline CDR1 SQVTM, CDR2 ANQGSEA. This CDR3 region has 15 residues. CDR3 region: CSVRTSGSWTETQNF. In nucleotides, the CDR3 is TGCAGCGTTCGGACTAGCGGGAGTTGGACAGAGACCCAGAACTTT.

As regards this clonotype: One base away lies a much larger clone, so this may be a sequencing read error. This CDR3 fails to terminate in the conserved phenylalanine or tryptophan, so it likely reflects a read error. The DNA is left out, because the CDR3 cannot be placed on it with certainty; the CDR3 is given as TCRdb lists it. The chain carries TRBV21-1 and TRBJ1-5; the table's D call of TRBD1 was not tested on the DNA. TRBV21-1 is reported as a pseudogene. The CDR3 sequence runs 15 residues, both termini included. CDR3 residues: CASRVERGGNQPQHS.

Points on this clonotype: This may be a read error: a much more frequent sequence differs by one nucleotide. The chain employs TRBV7-9 and TRBJ2-5; tentatively, D is TRBD2 (6 bases). The CDR3 covers 16 residues. V lost 8 bases and J lost 0, with 19 bases in between. Germline loops: CDR1 SEHNR, CDR2 FQNEAQ (reference sequence). The CDR3 here is CASCLGGAPYQETQYF. CDR3 sequence (DNA): TGTGCCAGCTGCCTAGGCGGGGCTCCATACCAAGAGACCCAGTACTTC.

V and J are TRBV29-1 and TRBJ2-7, with TRBD1 identical over 7 bases. Germline CDR1 and CDR2: SQVTM and ANQGSEA. This CDR3 region has 13 residues. V shed 4 bases and J 8 bases; nucleotides not matched to a gene: 11. The DNA of the CDR3 is TGCAGCGTTGCCTCGACAGGGCTCCATCAGCAGTACTTC. It codes for CSVASTGLHQQYF.

Of note for this clonotype: The junction and the germline gene differ at one end; a read error may be behind it. The chain employs TRBV4-2 and TRBJ1-4; D perhaps matches TRBD1 (6 bases). The CDR3 consists of 18 residues. The germline CDR1 and CDR2 sequences are LGHNA and YNFKEQ. CDR3 DNA: TGTGCCAGCAGCCAATACCGTGCGCGGGGGGCAACTATTGAAAAACTGTTTTTT. Translated: CASSQYRARGATIEKLFF.

About this clonotype: One junction end disagrees with the germline gene, perhaps due to a read error. This chain joins TRBV7-3 and TRBJ2-1, with a tentative D call TRBD1 (6 bases). This CDR3 comprises 15 residues. Germline CDR1 is SGHTA and CDR2 is FQGTGA. Here the CDR3 reads CASSPGTRSGIERFF. The CDR3 bases are TGTGCCAGCAGCCCAGGGACAAGGAGTGGGATTGAGCGGTTCTTC.

In this sample, this clonotype turned up many times. The junction differs from germline at one of its ends, possibly a read error. V is TRBV29-1 and J is TRBJ1-4; 8 nucleotides align to TRBD1. This CDR3 is 15 amino acids long. The germline V gene encodes CDR1 SQVTM and CDR2 ANQGSEA. CDR3 nucleotides: TGCAGCGTTGAAGAAGACAGGGGCAGGAGTGAAAAACTGCTTTTT. Its protein is CSVEEDRGRSEKLLF.

Details on this clonotype: One end of the junction fails to match germline, which may point to a read error. The chain has TRBV11-2 and TRBJ2-7; no clear D gene. CDR3 length equals 11 residues. From germline, CDR1 is SGHAT and CDR2 FQNNGV. CDR3: CVSSLSYEWYF. As DNA, the CDR3 is TGTGTCAGCAGCTTATCCTACGAGTGGTACTTC.

Concerning this clonotype: The junction differs from germline at one of its ends, possibly a read error. The CDR3 here is CARSPTTGWYSSLHF. In DNA, the CDR3 is TGTGCCAGGAGTCCTACCACAGGGTGGTATTCATCCCTCCACTTT. V and J are TRBV28 and TRBJ1-6; D perhaps matches TRBD1 (6 bases). The CDR3 runs 15 residues. Germline-derived CDR1 and CDR2 are MDHEN and SYDVKM. The whole variable domain, filled in from reference TRBV28 and TRBJ1-6, reads DVKVTQSSRYLVKRTGEKVFLECVQDMDHENMFWYRQDPGLGLRLIYFSYDVKMKEKGDIPEGYSVSREKKERFSLILESASTNQTSMYLCARSPTTGWYSSLHFGNGTRLTVT.

CDR3 sequence: CVNTPRSGQCSYEQYF. CDR3 coding DNA: TGTGTCAACACCCCACGGTCGGGACAGTGCTCCTACGAGCAGTACTTC. J is TRBJ2-7 and V is TRBV6-1; 7 bases are shared with TRBD1. Germline lookup yields CDR1 MNHNS and CDR2 SASEGT. CDR3 size: 16 residues.

The sample holds a few counts of this clonotype. The germline gene is not matched at one end of the junction; a read error may be the cause. V gene TRBV4-1 combines with J gene TRBJ2-3, with 8 bases matching TRBD2. This CDR3 comprises 15 residues. Germline CDR1 MGHRA, CDR2 YSYEKL. CDR3 sequence: CASSPRAGVIDTQFF. CDR3 in DNA: TGCGCCAGCAGCCCGCGAGCGGGAGTGATTGATACACAGTTTTTT.

In the case of this clonotype: One end of the junction is discordant with germline, which a read error may explain. The gene calls are TRBV11-1 and TRBJ2-7; D may be TRBD1 (5 bases). The CDR3 consists of 16 residues. CDR1 SGHAT and CDR2 FQDESV come from the germline V gene (reference sequence). The CDR3 coding sequence is TGTACCAGCAGTCTGCGCGTCAGGGCGTCCCTGGGAGAGCAGTACTTC. Translated: CTSSLRVRASLGEQYF.

Points on this clonotype: One junction end does not reproduce the germline sequence, and a read error may be involved. The chain joins TRBV29-1 to TRBJ1-1; D is perhaps TRBD1 (5 bases). From germline, CDR1 is SQVTM and CDR2 ANQGSEA. The CDR3 has 12 amino acids. The CDR3 nucleotides are TGCATCGTTCGATGGGGCGCCACTGAAGCTATCTTT. The encoded protein is CIVRWGATEAIF.

A note on this clonotype: The junction and the germline gene differ at one end; a read error may be behind it. The rearrangement uses TRBV12-3 or TRBV12-4 and TRBJ2-7; D is unclear. CDR3 length equals 15 residues. This chain's CDR3 is CVSSLLIGLKNEQYF. For the CDR3, the DNA is TGTGTCAGCAGTTTATTGATAGGGCTAAAGAACGAGCAATACTTT.

A few counts support this clonotype. The J gene is TRBJ2-3, the V gene TRBV11-1; D is possibly TRBD1 or TRBD2 (5 bases each). The V and J ends lost 4 bases and 15 bases respectively, with 38 bases between them. The germline V gene has CDR1 SGHAT and CDR2 FQDESV (reference sequence). The CDR3 is 19 amino acids. Here the CDR3 DNA reads TGTGCCAGCAGCTCTGGGGGAAGCTCTGTTGGAGTCCGCACAGATACGCTATATTTT. Protein: CASSSGGSSVGVRTDTLYF. Filled out from reference TRBV11-1 and TRBJ2-3, the complete variable domain reads EAEVAQSPRYKITEKSQAVAFWCDPISGHATLYWYRQILGQGPELLVQFQDESVVDDSQLPKDRFSAERLKGVDSTLKIQPAELGDSAMYLCASSSGGSSVGVRTDTLYFGPGTRLTVL.

On this clonotype itself: The junction shows a germline mismatch at one end, possibly a read error. This chain connects TRBV6-6 to TRBJ1-1; 7 bases are shared with TRBD1. CDR1 and CDR2 (germline): MNHNY, SVGAGI (reference sequence). This CDR3 contains 13 residues. CDR3 in DNA: TGTGCAAGCAGCTCAGGGGGGACTACTGAAGCTTTATTT. Translation: CASSSGGTTEALF.

A word on this clonotype: One junction end does not reproduce the germline sequence, and a read error may be involved. This chain links TRBV29-1 with TRBJ1-1; TRBD1 might be the D (5 bases). There are 15 residues in the CDR3. The germline CDR1 and CDR2 sequences are SQVTM and ANQGSEA. The CDR3 reads CSVRAGVGMNTETFF. DNA of the CDR3: TGCAGCGTTCGGGCGGGGGTGGGAATGAACACTGAAACTTTCTTT.

This clonotype was counted ten times or more. The J gene is TRBJ2-2, the V gene TRBV9; D call uncertain. Trimming stripped 4 bases from V and 3 bases from J, with 4 bases between. Germline lookup yields CDR1 SGDLS and CDR2 YYNGEE. This CDR3 is 12 amino acids long. CDR3 region: CASSTHTGELFF. The CDR3, as DNA: TGTGCCAGCAGCACCCACACCGGGGAGCTGTTTTTT.

As regards this clonotype: This may arise from a read error, as a much more abundant clone is one base away. The chain is built from TRBV18 and TRBJ2-2; a possible D gene is TRBD2 (5 bases). Germline-derived CDR1 and CDR2 are KGHSH and LQKENI. The CDR3 length is 16 residues. Between the trimmed V and J ends, which lost 3 bases and 7 bases, there was a span of 18 bases. In nucleotides, the CDR3 is TGTGCCAGCTCACCCTCACTGGACCCCGGGAACGGGGAGCTGTTTTTT. This gives the protein CASSPSLDPGNGELFF.